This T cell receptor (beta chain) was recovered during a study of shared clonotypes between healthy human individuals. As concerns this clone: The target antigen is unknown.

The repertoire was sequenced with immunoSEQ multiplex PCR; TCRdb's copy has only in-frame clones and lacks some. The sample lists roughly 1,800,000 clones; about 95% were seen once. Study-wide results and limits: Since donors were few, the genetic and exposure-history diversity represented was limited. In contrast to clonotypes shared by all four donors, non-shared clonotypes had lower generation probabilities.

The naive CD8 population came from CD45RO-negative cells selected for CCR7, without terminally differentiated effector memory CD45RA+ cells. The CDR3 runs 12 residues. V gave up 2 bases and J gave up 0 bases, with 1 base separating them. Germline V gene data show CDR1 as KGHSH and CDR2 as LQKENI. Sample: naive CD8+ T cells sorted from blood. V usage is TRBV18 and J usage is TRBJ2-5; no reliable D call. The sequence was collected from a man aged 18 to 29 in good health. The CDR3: CASSPNQETQYF. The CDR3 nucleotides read TGTGCCAGCTCACCAAACCAAGAGACCCAGTACTTC. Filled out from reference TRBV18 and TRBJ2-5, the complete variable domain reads NAGVMQNPRHLVRRRGQEARLRCSPMKGHSHVYWYRQLPEEGLKFMVYLQKENIIDESGMPKERFSAEFPKEGPSILRIQQVVRGDSAAYFCASSPNQETQYFGPGTRLLVL.